The 3 T cell receptor beta chains given below trace back to one sample, sequenced in a study of blood T cells in healthy people across ages. It was with a sample-barcoded 5' primer and a J-beta primer mix that a second PCR of roughly 6 to 12 cycles was run. MiXCR, run by TCRdb on the 5' RACE reads, gives a single entry per CDR3 protein. The sample includes 450,000 to 600,000 distinct CDR3 sequences, 25% to 35% of them seen just once. These data were also filed under a second study, of T cells of mothers and their children.

The sequenced sample was blood. These receptors originate from a boy younger than 10 in good health.

This clonotype was detected a few times. This chain connects TRBV20-1 to TRBJ2-1; perhaps TRBD2 as D (6 bases). Germline V gene data show CDR1 as DFQATT and CDR2 as SNEGSKA (reference sequence). The V end was cut by 3 bases, the J end by 5 bases, with 8 bases between. The CDR3 loop spans 12 amino acids. CDR3 DNA sequence: TGCAGTGCTAGTCCGGGAGACAATGAGCAGTTCTTC. Translated: CSASPGDNEQFF.

This clonotype came up many times. The gene calls are TRBV4-3 and TRBJ1-3, with 7 bases that match TRBD1. V was pared by 1 base and J by 0 bases, with 0 bases of the junction left unmatched. The CDR3 sequence is 15 residues long. Germline values: CDR1 LGHNA, CDR2 YSLEER. DNA for the CDR3: TGCGCCAGCAGCCAAGGGACAGGCTCTGGAAACACCATATATTTT. As protein: CASSQGTGSGNTIYF.

In its sample, this clonotype was seen a few times. The V call is TRBV30, the J call TRBJ2-1, with 7 bases that match TRBD2. Germline-derived CDR1 and CDR2 are GTSNPN and SVGIG (reference sequence). Trimming cost V 1 base and J 9 bases; bases outside gene matches: 9. The CDR3 length is 14 residues. The DNA for the CDR3 is TGTGCCTGGAGTGAGGGTTGGGGCGGGGGTGAGCAGTTCTTC. Translated: CAWSEGWGGGEQFF.